This TCR beta chain was obtained from a study of PD-1 blockade in classical Hodgkin lymphoma. Points from the study as a whole: Differences between repertoires have undefined causes, possibly disease activity or prior therapy. In newly diagnosed patients, baseline TCR diversity was reportedly below that of healthy donors.

The protocol was immunoSEQ multiplex PCR, while the TCRdb copy is restricted to in-frame clones and leaves out a portion. The data show some 34,000 clones, roughly 91% seen once. The V end lost 2 bases, the J end lost 0 bases, and 13 bases lay between the germline ends. CDR3 length: 16 residues. CDR1 and CDR2 from the germline V gene are SGHAT and FQNNGV. This clone has a handful of counts. Its antigen is as yet unknown. Specified time point: newly diagnosed, previously untreated cHL patient sample. Magnetic negative selection of thawed PBMCs was the method by which CD4+ T cells were purified. The comparison group had newly diagnosed, previously untreated classical Hodgkin lymphoma.

What was sequenced was CD4+ T cells from blood. The rearrangement joins TRBV11-2 to TRBJ1-1; D possibly corresponds to TRBD1 (6 bases). The TCR sequence derives from a human donor with classical Hodgkin lymphoma. The DNA for the CDR3 is TGTGCCAGCAGCTTACCAGGAGGGGGGTTGAACACTGAAGCTTTCTTT. Residues: CASSLPGGGLNTEAFF.